One sample yielded the 22 T cell receptor beta chains listed below, sequenced in a study of blood T cells in healthy people across ages. Then a second PCR, running about 7 to 11 cycles, was carried out with a sample-barcoded 5' primer and a J-beta primer mix. Each CDR3 protein gets one entry after TCRdb re-called the 5' RACE reads with MiXCR. The data show 1.5 million or so distinct CDR3 sequences, with approximately 43% seen just once and 4% held by the top ten. What was sequenced was blood. The receptors were sampled from a woman under 30 in good health.

Only a few counts were recorded for this clonotype. The gene calls are TRBV5-1 and TRBJ2-1; 10 nucleotides align to TRBD1. The CDR3 has 15 amino acids. V was pared by 0 bases and J by 9 bases, with 6 bases of the junction left unmatched. Germline CDR1 reads SGHRS; CDR2 reads YFSETQ. The CDR3 sequence is CASSLALGQGTEQFF. The DNA of the CDR3 is TGCGCCAGCAGCTTGGCTTTGGGACAGGGGACTGAGCAGTTCTTC.

The DNA for the CDR3 is TGCGCCAGCAGCCAAGACAGGGGGCTAAACCATGGCTACACCTTC. Protein product: CASSQDRGLNHGYTF. The chain employs TRBV4-3 and TRBJ1-2; 8 bases are shared with TRBD1. V dropped 0 bases and J dropped 6; count of bases not matched to a gene: 6. Germline CDR1 reads LGHNA; CDR2 reads YSLEER. The CDR3 totals 15 residues.

This clonotype appeared a few times. J is TRBJ2-7 and V is TRBV7-2, with 12 bases lining up with TRBD2. This CDR3 has 16 residues. Germline assignment: CDR1 SGHTA and CDR2 FQGNSA. The ends lost 1 base at V and 4 bases at J; junction bases unmatched: 5. In nucleotides, the CDR3 is TGTGCCAGCAGCTTAGATGTGACTAGCGGGAGTTACGAGCAGTACTTC. Translation gives CASSLDVTSGSYEQYF.

The V gene is TRBV28, the J gene TRBJ2-3, with TRBD2 matching 11 bases. CDR1 MDHEN and CDR2 SYDVKM come from the germline V gene. The CDR3 is made up of 16 amino acids. The V gene end was trimmed by 10 bases and the J gene end by 3 bases; junction bases not matched to a gene: 12. The CDR3 DNA reads TGTGCCATCTACGAAGGACTAGCGGGCAAGACAGATACGCAGTATTTT. Protein product: CAIYEGLAGKTDTQYF.

This rearrangement joins TRBV20-1 to TRBJ2-1, with TRBD2 matching over 7 bases. The CDR3 totals 14 residues. Germline V gene sequence: CDR1 DFQATT, CDR2 SNEGSKA (reference sequence). J gave up 8 bases and V 6 bases, and 13 bases lay outside the gene matches. The CDR3 spells CSACREESMDEQFF. The CDR3 region has the DNA TGCAGTGCATGCCGGGAGGAGTCAATGGATGAGCAGTTCTTC.

This chain joins TRBV28 and TRBJ2-5, with 9 positions matching TRBD1. V trimming: 3 bases; J trimming: 2 bases; junction bases outside the gene matches: 7. The germline CDR1 and CDR2 sequences are MDHEN and SYDVKM. The CDR3 is 16 residues long. Here the CDR3 DNA reads TGTGCCAGCAGTTTGTCGGGACAGGGATTTCAAGAGACCCAGTACTTC. Translated, it gives CASSLSGQGFQETQYF.

The chain combines TRBV10-3 with TRBJ1-6; no clear D. The CDR3 loop spans 14 amino acids. Germline CDR1 ENHRY, CDR2 SYGVKD. Trimming removed 4 bases at V and 7 bases at J, with 11 bases between. DNA for the CDR3: TGTGCCATCAGTGGGGGTCAGCTAAATTCACCCCTCCACTTT. Translated: CAISGGQLNSPLHF.

This clonotype occurred a few times. J is TRBJ2-1 and V is TRBV20-1, with D hard to call. V shed 2 bases and J shed 3 bases, with 5 bases lying between them. The CDR3 consists of 12 residues. CDR1 is DFQATT, CDR2 SNEGSKA, per germline (reference sequence). DNA of the CDR3: TGCAGTGCTAGATTATACTACAATGAGCAGTTCTTC. This codes for CSARLYYNEQFF.

The chain uses TRBV28 and TRBJ2-7; D is tentatively TRBD1 or TRBD2 (5 bases each). Germline V lookup: CDR1 MDHEN, CDR2 SYDVKM. Trimming took 4 bases from V and 0 from J, leaving 16 bases between them. The CDR3 covers 16 residues. CDR3 DNA sequence: TGTGCCAGCAGTTCAGTCGGGACCGCAAGCTCCTACGAGCAGTACTTC. Translated, it gives CASSSVGTASSYEQYF.

In this sample, this clonotype turned up once. The rearrangement uses TRBV20-1 and TRBJ2-1; 11 bases map to TRBD2. With 6 bases clipped from V and 1 base from J, the junction kept 5 bases outside the gene matches. The germline CDR1 and CDR2 sequences are DFQATT and SNEGSKA (reference sequence). The CDR3 length is 15 residues. CDR3 in amino acids: CSADSSGGSYNEQFF. The CDR3 DNA is TGCAGTGCAGACTCTAGCGGGGGGTCCTACAATGAGCAGTTCTTC.

A few counts support this clonotype. V is TRBV13 and J is TRBJ2-5, with D possibly matching TRBD1 (6 bases). Germline values: CDR1 PRHDT, CDR2 FYEKMQ (reference sequence). This CDR3 contains 14 residues. Trimming took 4 bases from V and 4 from J, leaving 13 bases between them. CDR3 protein: CASSYLVGAETQYF. CDR3 nucleotides: TGTGCCAGCAGCTACTTAGTGGGGGCAGAGACCCAGTACTTC.

V is TRBV12-3 or TRBV12-4 and J is TRBJ2-5, with 7 bases that match TRBD1. Unmatched junction bases numbered 8, after V lost 5 bases and J lost 2 bases. This CDR3 is 15 amino acids long. CDR3 loop: CASSRDSKSQETQYF. CDR3 DNA sequence: TGTGCCAGCAGTCGGGACAGCAAATCACAAGAGACCCAGTACTTC.

In its sample, this clonotype was seen a few times. J is TRBJ1-1 and V is TRBV29-1; D call uncertain. Germline V gene data show CDR1 as SQVTM and CDR2 as ANQGSEA. The CDR3 loop spans 13 amino acids. V was shortened by 5 bases and J by 2 bases, with 12 bases between the two germline ends. CDR3 region: CSVLFQVNTEAFF. The DNA for the CDR3 is TGCAGCGTTCTCTTTCAAGTAAACACTGAAGCTTTCTTT.

This clonotype showed up just a few times. In nucleotides, the CDR3 is TGTGCCAGCAGTTTATCGGGACAGGGCCCCGAGCAGTACTTC. This codes for CASSLSGQGPEQYF. The chain joins TRBV27 to TRBJ2-4; TRBD1 agrees at 9 bases. The J call may be incorrect, as the DNA end agrees better with TRBJ2-7. Germline V gives CDR1 MNHEY, CDR2 SMNVEV (reference sequence). This CDR3 spans 14 amino acids.

This clonotype showed up just a few times. This chain connects TRBV6-2 or TRBV6-3 to TRBJ2-7; D is undetermined. This CDR3 comprises 14 residues. Per germline, CDR1 MNHEY and CDR2 SVGEGT. V was trimmed by 6 bases and J by 3 bases, leaving 15 bases between them. CDR3 loop: CASSLTTWLYEQYF. DNA for the CDR3: TGTGCCAGCAGCCTCACTACTTGGCTCTACGAGCAGTACTTC.

The rearrangement joins TRBV11-2 to TRBJ2-1; D might be TRBD1 (6 bases). Matching the DNA end better, TRBJ2-7 makes the J call doubtful. Germline assignment: CDR1 SGHAT and CDR2 FQNNGV. This CDR3 is built from 17 residues. CDR3 bases: TGTGCCAGCAGCTTACCTACAGGGACCCCCTCCTACAATGAGCAGTACTTC. Translation gives CASSLPTGTPSYNEQYF.

The rearrangement joins TRBV10-3 to TRBJ2-5, with TRBD1 identical over 7 bases. Germline lookup yields CDR1 ENHRY and CDR2 SYGVKD. The CDR3 extends over 17 amino acids. Losses at the gene ends were 6 bases for V and 11 bases for J; bases not matched to a gene: 24. The DNA of the CDR3 is TGTGCCATCAGCGCGCCGCCCGGGACAGAGACGATCAATGAGCAGTACTTC. It encodes CAISAPPGTETINEQYF.

This clonotype was observed a single time. The rearrangement joins TRBV7-2 to TRBJ2-7, with 7 positions matching TRBD2. The CDR3 spans 17 residues. Trimming at V came to 5 bases and at J to 7 bases, leaving 20 bases not matched to a gene. CDR1 SGHTA and CDR2 FQGNSA come from the germline V gene. CDR3 sequence reads: CASSAQLARGSYNEQYF. The CDR3 nucleotides read TGTGCCAGCAGCGCCCAACTAGCGCGAGGGTCCTACAATGAGCAGTACTTC.

The genes are TRBV29-1 and TRBJ1-1; TRBD1 is a possible D gene (6 bases). CDR1 is SQVTM, CDR2 ANQGSEA, per germline. This CDR3 region has 14 residues. The V and J ends lost 5 bases and 2 bases respectively, with 15 bases between them. The CDR3 DNA follows: TGCAGCGTTTGGGGGGCTCGGGTAAACACTGAAGCTTTCTTT. Protein product: CSVWGARVNTEAFF.

V is TRBV9 and J is TRBJ2-3; D is ambiguous. Deletions cut 4 bases from V and 2 bases from J, with 17 bases between. CDR3 length: 16 amino acids. Germline V CDR1 and CDR2: SGDLS, YYNGEE. The CDR3 DNA sequence: TGTGCCAGCAGCTCCCCTCGGTCGGCAAACACAGATACGCAGTATTTT. Translating it yields CASSSPRSANTDTQYF.

The table lists this clonotype with a few counts. The chain combines TRBV20-1 with TRBJ2-1; 9 bases are shared with TRBD2. V was pared by 3 bases and J by 3 bases, with 9 bases of the junction left unmatched. The CDR3 has 16 residues. CDR1 is DFQATT and CDR2 is SNEGSKA in the germline V gene (reference sequence). The CDR3 loop reads CSARPMGLAFYNEQFF. DNA for the CDR3: TGCAGTGCTAGGCCAATGGGACTAGCTTTCTACAATGAGCAGTTCTTC.

This clonotype was seen more than once but under ten times. The chain carries TRBV20-1 and TRBJ1-2; a possible D gene is TRBD1 (5 bases). V lost 4 bases, J lost 4 bases, and 13 bases lay in between. Germline CDR1 DFQATT, CDR2 SNEGSKA (reference sequence). CDR3 size: 13 residues. CDR3 DNA sequence: TGCAGTGCTATCGACAGAGGTATCTATGGCTACACCTTC. This encodes CSAIDRGIYGYTF.